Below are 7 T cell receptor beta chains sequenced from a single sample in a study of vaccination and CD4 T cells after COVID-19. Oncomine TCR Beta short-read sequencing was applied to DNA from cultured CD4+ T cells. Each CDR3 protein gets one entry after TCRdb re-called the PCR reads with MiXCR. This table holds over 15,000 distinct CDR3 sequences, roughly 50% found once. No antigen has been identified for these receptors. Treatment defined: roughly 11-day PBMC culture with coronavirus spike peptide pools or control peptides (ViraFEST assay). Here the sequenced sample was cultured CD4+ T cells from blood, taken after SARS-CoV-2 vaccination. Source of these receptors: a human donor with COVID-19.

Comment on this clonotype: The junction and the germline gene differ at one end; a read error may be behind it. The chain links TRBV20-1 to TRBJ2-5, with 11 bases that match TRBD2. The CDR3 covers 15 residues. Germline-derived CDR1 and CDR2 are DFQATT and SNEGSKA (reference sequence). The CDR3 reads CSASPLAGDQEAQYF. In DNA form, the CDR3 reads TGCAGTGCTAGTCCACTAGCGGGGGACCAAGAGGCCCAGTACTTC.

CDR3 bases: TGCAGTGCTGCCTTACCGGGAAGCTCCTACAATGAGCAGTTCTTC. Its protein is CSAALPGSSYNEQFF. V usage is TRBV20-1 and J usage is TRBJ2-1; tentative D call: TRBD2 (5 bases). Trimming left V 5 bases short and J 0 bases short, with 14 bases between. The CDR3 length is 15 residues. Germline V gene lookup returns CDR1 DFQATT and CDR2 SNEGSKA (reference sequence).

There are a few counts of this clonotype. The CDR3 DNA reads as TGCAGTGCCCAAGAGCGGGGGGGCTACACCGGGGAGCTGTTTTTT. It yields the protein CSAQERGGYTGELFF. This chain links TRBV20-1 with TRBJ2-2; 10 positions match TRBD2. CDR3 size: 15 residues. Per the germline V gene, CDR1 is DFQATT and CDR2 is SNEGSKA (reference sequence). With 6 bases clipped from V and 3 bases from J, the junction kept 7 bases outside the gene matches.

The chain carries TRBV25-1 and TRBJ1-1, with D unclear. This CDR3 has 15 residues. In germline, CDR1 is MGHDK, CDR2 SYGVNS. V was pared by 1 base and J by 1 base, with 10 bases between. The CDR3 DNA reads TGTGCCAGCAGTGAATCCCGGGGTGCGAACACTGAAGCTTTCTTT. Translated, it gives CASSESRGANTEAFF.

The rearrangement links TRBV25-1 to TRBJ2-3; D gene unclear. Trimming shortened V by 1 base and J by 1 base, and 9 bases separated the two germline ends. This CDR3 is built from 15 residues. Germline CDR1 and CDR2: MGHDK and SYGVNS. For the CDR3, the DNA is TGTGCCAGCAGTGAATTTGGAAGTGGCACAGATACGCAGTATTTT. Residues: CASSEFGSGTDTQYF.

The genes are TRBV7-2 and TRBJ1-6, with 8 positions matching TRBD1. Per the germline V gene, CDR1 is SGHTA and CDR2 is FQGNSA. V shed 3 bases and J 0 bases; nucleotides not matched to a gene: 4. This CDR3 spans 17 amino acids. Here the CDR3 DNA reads TGTGCCAGCAGCTTGGACAGGGACAGCTCCTATAATTCACCCCTCCACTTT. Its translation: CASSLDRDSSYNSPLHF.

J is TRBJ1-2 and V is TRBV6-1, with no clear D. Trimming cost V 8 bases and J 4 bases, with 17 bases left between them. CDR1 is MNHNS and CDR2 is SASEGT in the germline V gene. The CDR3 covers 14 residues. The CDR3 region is CASQPSKGFYGYTF. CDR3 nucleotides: TGTGCCAGCCAACCCTCAAAGGGATTCTATGGCTACACCTTC.